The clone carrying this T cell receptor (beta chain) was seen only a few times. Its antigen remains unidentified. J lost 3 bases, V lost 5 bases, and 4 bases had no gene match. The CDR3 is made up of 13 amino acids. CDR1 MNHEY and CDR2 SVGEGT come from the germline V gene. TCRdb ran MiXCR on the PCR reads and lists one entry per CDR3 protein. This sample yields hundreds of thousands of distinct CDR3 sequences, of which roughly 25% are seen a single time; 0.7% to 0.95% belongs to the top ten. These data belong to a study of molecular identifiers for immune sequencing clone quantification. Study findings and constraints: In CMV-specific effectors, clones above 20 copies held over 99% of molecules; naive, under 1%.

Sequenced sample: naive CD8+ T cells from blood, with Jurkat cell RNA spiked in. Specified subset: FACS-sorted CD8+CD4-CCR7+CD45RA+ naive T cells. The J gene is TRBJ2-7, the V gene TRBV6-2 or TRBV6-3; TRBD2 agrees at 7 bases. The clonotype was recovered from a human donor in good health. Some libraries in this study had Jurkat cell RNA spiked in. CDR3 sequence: CASSGGDLYEQYF. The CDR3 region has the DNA TGTGCCAGCAGTGGGGGGGACCTCTACGAGCAGTACTTC.